This entry concerns a single T cell receptor beta chain. Its antigen is currently unknown. This sample stems from a study of cytomegalovirus exposure and HLA in healthy donors. The PCR made use of 60 Vbeta and 13 Jbeta primers. Original methodology: There were about 80 million unique TCR beta chains by a later count, and 10 million to 12 million of them were shared. The assay was immunoSEQ multiplex PCR, and TCRdb's table has in-frame clones only and misses some. V and J calls and clone size come straight from that table; D and trimming were deduced from the DNA. Its listing shows around 100,000 clones. The study, taken as a whole, reports: Some V segments could not be told apart, so they were left out, TRBV6-2 and TRBV6-3 among them. A missense DCLRE1C variant was associated with V- and J-gene trimming of TCR beta chains in a later analysis, and an independent cohort replicated the association.

V lost 2 bases to trimming and J lost 4 bases; unmatched junction nucleotides: 4. Germline CDR1 reads SGHRS; CDR2 reads YFSETQ. The CDR3 has 15 residues. This sequence originates from a man aged 50 or older in good health and CMV-seronegative. The chain joins TRBV5-1 to TRBJ2-3, with TRBD2 matching 10 bases. Sequenced material: PBMCs. The CDR3 DNA reads TGCGCCAGCAGCTTCGGAGCGGGGGGGGCAGATACGCAGTATTTT. This codes for CASSFGAGGADTQYF.